This TCR beta chain was identified during a study of regulatory T cells in long-lasting Graves disease. The authors built TCR beta libraries using iRepertoire HTBI primers and Arm-PCR of CDR3 regions. TCRdb reprocessed the multiplex PCR reads via MiXCR and lists one record per CDR3 protein. The table has approximately 470,000 distinct CDR3 sequences, roughly 20% seen once; the top ten hold approximately 8%. With regard to this clonotype: The junction departs from the called germline gene at one end, perhaps through a read error.

Time point indicated: persistent/refractory GD, antithyroid drugs over 5 years with positive TRAb. After RNA was extracted from PBMCs, the TCR library was made from it. Per American Thyroid Association guidelines, Graves' disease was diagnosed. It was an endocrinology department in Xi'an, China, that provided the patients. This clonotype originated in a female donor with Graves disease. The sequencing here drew on peripheral blood mononuclear cells (PBMCs), taken when the disease was refractory, from a patient treated with antithyroid drugs.

CDR3 sequence: CASSKTVNSYNEQLF. The DNA for the CDR3 is TGTGCCAGCAGCAAAACAGTAAACTCCTACAATGAGCAGCTCTTC. The rearrangement uses TRBV12-3 or TRBV12-4 and TRBJ2-1, with D unresolved. CDR3 size: 15 residues.